Below, 10 T cell receptor beta chains from the same sample are listed, as sequenced in a study of blood T cell repertoires in COVID-19. This table comes from immunoSEQ multiplex PCR, and its TCRdb copy is limited to in-frame clones, with some not included. The sample lists about 340,000 clones; 65% to 85% were seen once. The sequencing input was peripheral blood. Receptors originate from a man in his thirties or forties with active or convalescent COVID-19.

The V and J genes are TRBV30 and TRBJ2-3, with D possibly matching TRBD2 (5 bases). The germline gives CDR1 GTSNPN, CDR2 SVGIG (reference sequence). The CDR3 sequence is 15 residues long. V dropped 0 bases and J dropped 3 bases, with 13 bases sitting between them. The CDR3 spells CAWSVERPLTDTQYF. In DNA, the CDR3 is TGTGCCTGGAGTGTAGAGCGGCCCCTTACAGATACGCAGTATTTT. Complete variable domain (other parts from reference TRBV30 and TRBJ2-3): SQTIHQWPATLVQPVGSPLSLECTVEGTSNPNLYWYRQAAGRGLQLLFYSVGIGQISSEVPQNLSASRPQDRQFILSSKKLLLSDSGFYLCAWSVERPLTDTQYFGPGTRLTVL.

This clone was seen once. The rearrangement joins TRBV5-1 to TRBJ2-3; 9 bases map to TRBD2. The V gene end was trimmed by 6 bases and the J gene end by 2 bases; junction bases not matched to a gene: 4. Germline-derived CDR1 and CDR2 are SGHRS and YFSETQ. The CDR3 runs 14 residues. The DNA of the CDR3 is TGCGCCAGCAATCCGGGACTAGCCACAGATACGCAGTATTTT. It codes for CASNPGLATDTQYF.

The gene calls are TRBV9 and TRBJ1-2; possible D gene TRBD1, 6 bases. V shed 2 bases and J shed 3 bases, with 11 bases lying between them. Germline V lookup: CDR1 SGDLS, CDR2 YYNGEE. The CDR3 runs 14 residues. CDR3 region: CASSVAGAHYGYTF. CDR3 coding DNA: TGTGCCAGCAGCGTTGCAGGGGCTCACTATGGCTACACCTTC. Full variable domain (rest looked up from reference TRBV9 and TRBJ1-2): DSGVTQTPKHLITATGQRVTLRCSPRSGDLSVYWYQQSLDQGLQFLIQYYNGEERAKGNILERFSAQQFPDLHSELNLSSLELGDSALYFCASSVAGAHYGYTFGSGTRLTVV.

The rearrangement links TRBV4-2 to TRBJ1-1; D call uncertain. The CDR3 runs to 15 residues. The V end lost 0 bases, the J end lost 7 bases, and 15 bases lay between the germline ends. Germline V gene sequence: CDR1 LGHNA, CDR2 YNFKEQ. The CDR3 sequence: CASSQDNTEGNEAFF. The CDR3 bases are TGTGCCAGCAGCCAAGATAACACGGAGGGCAATGAAGCTTTCTTT.

The chain employs TRBV7-8 and TRBJ1-5; no reliable D call. Germline values: CDR1 SGHVS, CDR2 FQNEAQ. The CDR3 loop spans 17 amino acids. The V end lost 0 bases, the J end lost 2 bases, and 14 bases lay between the germline ends. This CDR3 reads CASSLARGEGGNQPQHF. The CDR3, as DNA: TGTGCCAGCAGCTTAGCGCGCGGGGAAGGAGGCAATCAGCCCCAGCATTTT.

CDR3 in DNA: TGTGCCAGCAGCCCCACCGGACTACAAAACACCGGGGAGCTGTTTTTT. Translating gives CASSPTGLQNTGELFF. The rearrangement links TRBV7-3 to TRBJ2-2, with D maybe TRBD2 (6 bases). Germline values: CDR1 SGHTA, CDR2 FQGTGA. This CDR3 is 16 amino acids long. The V gene lost 5 bases and the J gene lost 2 bases, with 15 bases spanning the gap. The full variable domain, with the rest looked up from reference TRBV7-3 and TRBJ2-2, is GAGVSQTPSNKVTEKGKYVELRCDPISGHTALYWYRQSLGQGPEFLIYFQGTGAADDSGLPNDRFFAVRPEGSVSTLKIQRTERGDSAVYLCASSPTGLQNTGELFFGEGSRLTVL.

The V gene is TRBV4-3, the J gene TRBJ1-6; D might be TRBD1 (6 bases). The germline V gene encodes CDR1 LGHNA and CDR2 YSLEER. Between the trimmed V and J ends, which lost 4 bases and 6 bases, there was a span of 10 bases. The CDR3 spans 14 residues. The CDR3 region is CASSRDTLNSPLHF. DNA of the CDR3: TGCGCCAGCAGCCGGGACACCCTTAATTCACCCCTCCACTTT.

This clone was observed once. The chain recombines TRBV9 with TRBJ2-5; 7 positions agree with TRBD1. Looked up from germline, CDR1 is SGDLS and CDR2 is YYNGEE. There are 14 residues in the CDR3. With 6 bases clipped from V and 0 bases from J, the junction kept 5 bases outside the gene matches. In nucleotides, the CDR3 is TGTGCCAGCACCCGGGACAGATACCAAGAGACCCAGTACTTC. Protein: CASTRDRYQETQYF. Using reference TRBV9 and TRBJ2-5 for the parts outside the CDR3, the full variable domain is DSGVTQTPKHLITATGQRVTLRCSPRSGDLSVYWYQQSLDQGLQFLIQYYNGEERAKGNILERFSAQQFPDLHSELNLSSLELGDSALYFCASTRDRYQETQYFGPGTRLLVL.

The chain employs TRBV10-3 and TRBJ2-1, with 15 positions matching TRBD2. The CDR3 consists of 20 residues. V lost 7 bases and J lost 0; bases outside the gene matches: 13. The germline gives CDR1 ENHRY, CDR2 SYGVKD. CDR3 nucleotide sequence: TGTGCCATCACCAATACCGGGACTAGCGGGGGGACCCTCTCCTACAATGAGCAGTTCTTC. This sequence encodes CAITNTGTSGGTLSYNEQFF.

The rearrangement uses TRBV19 and TRBJ1-5, with D uncertain. The ends were cut back, 0 bases at V and 4 bases at J, with 7 bases in the middle. This CDR3 is built from 14 residues. Germline CDR1 LNHDA, CDR2 SQIVND (reference sequence). CDR3 loop: CASSIEVGNQPQHF. CDR3 nucleotides: TGTGCCAGTAGTATAGAAGTCGGGAATCAGCCCCAGCATTTT. The whole variable domain, remainder taken from reference TRBV19 and TRBJ1-5, is DGGITQSPKYLFRKEGQNVTLSCEQNLNHDAMYWYRQDPGQGLRLIYYSQIVNDFQKGDIAEGYSVSREKKESFPLTVTSAQKNPTAFYLCASSIEVGNQPQHFGDGTRLSIL.